Below are 5 T cell receptor beta chains sequenced from a single sample in a study of blood T cell repertoires in COVID-19. TCRdb's copy holds only in-frame clones and misses some; the assay was immunoSEQ multiplex PCR. The data hold 30,000 to 40,000 clones, with around nine tenths observed a single time. Specimen: peripheral blood. These TCRs come from a human donor in a cohort sampled during active COVID-19.

The chain joins TRBV20-1 to TRBJ1-2; D gene unclear. Deletions cut 6 bases from V and 6 bases from J, with 14 bases between. The length of the CDR3 is 12 residues. Germline V gene lookup returns CDR1 DFQATT and CDR2 SNEGSKA (reference sequence). The CDR3 DNA reads TGCAGTGCCAGTCGAACGGTAGATGGCTACACCTTC. Its translation is CSASRTVDGYTF.

CDR3 sequence: CASSPGQSLSYEQYF. CDR3 sequence (DNA): TGTGCCAGCAGCCCTGGACAGTCTCTCTCCTACGAGCAGTACTTC. V and J are TRBV7-6 and TRBJ2-7; possible D gene TRBD1, 6 bases. Germline CDR1 reads SGHVS; CDR2 reads FNYEAQ. V was clipped by 5 bases and J by 0 bases, with 14 bases between them. This CDR3 comprises 15 residues.

The chain combines TRBV2 with TRBJ2-1, with TRBD1 matching over 10 bases. Trimming removed 8 bases from V and 12 bases from J; junction bases left unmatched: 10. The CDR3 contains 13 residues. Germline CDR1 SNHLY, CDR2 FYNNEI. CDR3 nucleotide sequence: TGTGCCAGCGGACAGGGGGTAGGGTACAGGCAGTTCTTC. The encoded protein is CASGQGVGYRQFF.

V gene TRBV15 combines with J gene TRBJ1-4, with no clear D. The V end was cut by 0 bases, the J end by 3 bases, with 20 bases between. This CDR3 region has 19 residues. From germline, CDR1 is LNHNV and CDR2 YYDKDF (reference sequence). CDR3 in amino acids: CATSRDKGGGRESNEKLFF. In nucleotides, the CDR3 is TGTGCCACCAGCAGAGATAAGGGTGGAGGGCGGGAGTCTAATGAAAAACTGTTTTTT.

The gene calls are TRBV19 and TRBJ1-2; 9 bases are shared with TRBD1. V was clipped by 10 bases and J by 8 bases; unmatched bases: 8. Germline CDR1 reads LNHDA; CDR2 reads SQIVND (reference sequence). The length of the CDR3 is 12 residues. CDR3 DNA: TGTGCCACCGAGGACAGGGGTTACGGCTACACCTTC. Translating gives CATEDRGYGYTF.